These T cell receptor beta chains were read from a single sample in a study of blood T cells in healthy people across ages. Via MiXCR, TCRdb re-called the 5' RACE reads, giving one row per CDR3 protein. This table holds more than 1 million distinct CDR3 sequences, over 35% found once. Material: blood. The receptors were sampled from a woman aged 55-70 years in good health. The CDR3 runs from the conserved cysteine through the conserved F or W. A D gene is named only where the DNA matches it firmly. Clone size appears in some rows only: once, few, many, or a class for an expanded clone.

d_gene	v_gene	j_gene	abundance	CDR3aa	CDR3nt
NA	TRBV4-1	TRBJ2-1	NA	CASSQAPEGVQFF	TGCGCCAGCAGCCAAGCTCCCGAGGGGGTGCAGTTCTTC
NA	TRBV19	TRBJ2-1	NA	CASRLFAGLEDEQFF	TGTGCCAGTAGACTTTTCGCGGGACTTGAAGATGAGCAGTTCTTC
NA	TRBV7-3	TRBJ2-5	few	CASSPWGEGETQYF	TGTGCCAGCAGCCCTTGGGGTGAGGGGGAGACCCAGTACTTC
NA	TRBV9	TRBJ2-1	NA	CASSVSHSNGNEQFF	TGTGCCAGCAGCGTAAGCCATTCTAACGGCAATGAGCAGTTCTTC
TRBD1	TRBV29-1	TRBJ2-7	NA	CSAGDRGRDEQYF	TGCAGCGCGGGGGACAGGGGAAGGGATGAGCAGTACTTC
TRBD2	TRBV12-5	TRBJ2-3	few	CATSGPGGTDTQYF	TGTGCTACCTCAGGGCCGGGGGGAACAGATACGCAGTATTTT
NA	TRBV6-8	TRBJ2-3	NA	CASSPSGRLTDTQYF	TGTGCCAGCAGCCCCTCGGGCAGACTCACAGATACGCAGTATTTT
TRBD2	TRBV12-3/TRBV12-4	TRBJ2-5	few	CASSHSGGEGTQYF	TGTGCCAGCAGTCATAGCGGGGGGGAGGGGACCCAGTACTTC
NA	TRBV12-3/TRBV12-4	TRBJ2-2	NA	CASSTLGGRGNTGELFF	TGTGCCAGCAGTACCTTAGGGGGAAGGGGGAACACCGGGGAGCTGTTTTTT
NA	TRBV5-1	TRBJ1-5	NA	CASGPDYDQPQHF	TGCGCCAGCGGCCCCGACTACGATCAGCCCCAGCATTTT
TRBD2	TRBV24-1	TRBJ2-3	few	CATSTAGGPTDTQYF	TGTGCCACCAGTACGGCGGGAGGGCCGACAGATACGCAGTATTTT
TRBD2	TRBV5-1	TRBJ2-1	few	CASGLRTSGPYNEQFF	TGCGCCTCCGGCTTGAGGACTAGCGGACCCTACAATGAGCAGTTCTTC
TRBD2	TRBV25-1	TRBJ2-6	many	CASSEPQREYANSGANVLTF	TGTGCCAGCAGTGAACCCCAGCGGGAGTATGCAAATTCTGGGGCCAACGTCCTGACTTTC
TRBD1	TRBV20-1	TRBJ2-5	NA	CSADRGGKETQYF	TGCAGTGCTGACAGGGGAGGCAAAGAGACCCAGTACTTC
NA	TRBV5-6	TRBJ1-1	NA	CASSLLPPNTEAFF	TGTGCCAGCAGCTTATTGCCACCAAACACTGAAGCTTTCTTT
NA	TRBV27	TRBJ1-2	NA	CASSPQNLGAYGYTF	TGTGCCAGCAGTCCTCAGAATCTGGGCGCATATGGCTACACCTTC
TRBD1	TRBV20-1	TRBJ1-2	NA	CSASETGTGGYGYTF	TGCAGTGCTAGCGAAACCGGGACAGGGGGCTATGGCTACACCTTC